This entry is about one T cell receptor beta chain. This clone's antigen is unknown. Per-base qualities were not stored, and no clone one base away is much larger. CDR3 length: 14 amino acids, cysteine to phenylalanine. Only the CDR3 portion is preserved as DNA: 42 bases, with reading frame beginning at the first base. CDR1 SGHRS and CDR2 YFSETQ are derived from the germline V gene. The V and J ends are trimmed by 1 base and 1 base, leaving 7 bases between them. TCR beta CDR3 regions were sequenced from DNA using the immunoSEQ Assay. The source study handled its data this way. T cell density was computed as TCR beta template counts normalized to usable DNA estimated by amplifying housekeeping genes. Using the preseqR package, richness was estimated by extrapolating to 120,000 templates for tissue samples and 400,000 templates for PBMC samples. Clonality was calculated as one minus Pielou's evenness. Differential abundance testing on productive amino-acid clonotypes, with a minimum total count of 5 and an alpha of 0.1, was used to identify tissue-enriched TCRs. The Jaccard Index and the Morisita Overlap Index were used to measure how much the repertoires overlapped between compartments. GLIPH clustered TCR beta CDR3s with public tetramer-defined viral CDR3s; viral motifs required at least three viral sequences plus V-gene enrichment. The source is immuneACCESS, and TCRdb retained only in-frame sequences with V and J called. Part of the clones is not carried over; for the studies checked, unresolved V genes explain less than half of this, and the remainder is unexplained. V and J calls and clone size follow that table, whereas D and trimming were derived from the DNA. A total of about 41,000 clones appear in this sample, around 83% of them only once. The ten largest make up around 7% of the sample.

This sample is part of a study of T cells in localized non-small cell lung cancer (dated by TCRdb to 2020 to 2022). As for the study more broadly: The study analyzed T cell repertoires of 200 to 250 early-stage NSCLC patients, comparing tumors and uninvolved tumor-adjacent lungs. All 230 or so NSCLC patients in the cohort were treatment-naive and had localized lung tumors that were resected. Of the NSCLC patients, 120 to 150 were male and around 97 were female, and the mean age was approximately 66 years. Study-wide conclusions, independent of this receptor: The highest T cell clonality was observed in uninvolved tumor-adjacent lung, where clonality exceeded that of tumor, suggesting that antigenic responses were more focused in uninvolved tumor-adjacent lung. Higher T cell density in blood was associated with longer overall survival, whereas higher clonality in adjacent lung was associated with shorter survival. Because multi-region sequencing of the tumors was not done, intratumor heterogeneity could not be ruled out. Since the design was exploratory, TCR variables were selected using unadjusted p-values with no false-discovery rate correction. Of the top 100 tumor clones, a median of 57 were detected in paired uninvolved adjacent lung; roughly 29 were also among that lung's top 100.

At diagnosis, tumor, uninvolved tumor-adjacent lung and peripheral blood were collected and then preserved as a mix of FFPE and fresh-frozen material. For TCR repertoire profiling, blood samples were analyzed as peripheral blood mononuclear cells. Sequenced here: peripheral blood, sampled before any cancer treatment. Recombination connected TRBV5-1 to TRBJ2-3; too little of a D gene remains to name it. This clonotype originated in a woman between 18 and 55 years old with stage III lung adenocarcinoma. The CDR3 region: CASSLSPRTDTQYF. The sequenced DNA: TGCGCCAGCAGCTTGTCCCCACGCACAGATACGCAGTATTTT. This CDR3, with the reference TRBV5-1 and TRBJ2-3 proteins standing in past its ends, gives the full variable domain KAGVTQTPRYLIKTRGQQVTLSCSPISGHRSVSWYQQTPGQGLQFLFEYFSETQRNKGNFPGRFSGRQFSNSRSEMNVSTLELGDSALYLCASSLSPRTDTQYFGPGTRLTVL.